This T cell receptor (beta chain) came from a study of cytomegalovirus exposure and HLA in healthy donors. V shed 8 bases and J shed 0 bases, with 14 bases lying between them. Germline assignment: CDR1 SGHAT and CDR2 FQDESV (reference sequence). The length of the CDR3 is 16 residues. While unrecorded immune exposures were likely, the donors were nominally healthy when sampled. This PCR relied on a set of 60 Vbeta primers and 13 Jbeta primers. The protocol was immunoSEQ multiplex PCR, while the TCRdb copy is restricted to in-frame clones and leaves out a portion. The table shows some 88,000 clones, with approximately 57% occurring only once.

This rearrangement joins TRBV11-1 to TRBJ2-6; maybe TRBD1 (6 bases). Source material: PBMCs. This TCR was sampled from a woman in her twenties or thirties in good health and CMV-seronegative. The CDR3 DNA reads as TGTGCCAGCGGGGGCAGGGAACCCTCTGGGGCCAACGTCCTGACTTTC. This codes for CASGGREPSGANVLTF.